A single sample gave rise to the 18 T cell receptor beta chains below, sequenced in a study of blood T cell repertoires in COVID-19. Method: immunoSEQ multiplex PCR; TCRdb's copy keeps in-frame clones and lacks some. The profile shows about 280,000 clones, roughly 90% of them singletons. The sample was peripheral blood. The receptors originated from a woman in her 30s with active or convalescent COVID-19.

The chain is built from TRBV4-1 and TRBJ1-3; D is possibly TRBD1 (5 bases). Deletions cut 1 base from V and 4 bases from J, with 11 bases between. Germline values: CDR1 MGHRA, CDR2 YSYEKL. CDR3 length: 15 amino acids. CDR3 sequence reads: CASSQGGGSGNTIYF. The DNA of the CDR3 is TGCGCCAGCAGCCAAGGCGGGGGATCCGGAAACACCATATATTTT.

This sequence joins TRBV4-3 and TRBJ1-6; D is ambiguous. The V and J ends lost 0 bases and 9 bases respectively, with 12 bases between them. Germline V gene lookup returns CDR1 LGHNA and CDR2 YSLEER. The CDR3 contains 15 residues. Here the CDR3 reads CASSQERLGGSPLHF. In nucleotides, the CDR3 is TGCGCCAGCAGCCAAGAAAGGCTTGGAGGTTCACCCCTCCACTTT.

CDR3 sequence: CASSYAGGTEAFF. CDR3 bases: TGTGCCAGCAGCTATGCAGGGGGCACTGAAGCTTTCTTT. The chain recombines TRBV11-3 with TRBJ1-1; 7 bases map to TRBD1. Germline V gene lookup returns CDR1 SGHNT and CDR2 YENEEA. With 4 bases clipped from V and 4 bases from J, the junction kept 3 bases outside the gene matches. The CDR3 covers 13 residues.

This clone came up a few times. This chain joins TRBV12-2 and TRBJ1-2; the table's D call of TRBD1 was not tested on the DNA. TRBV12-2 is recorded as a pseudogene. This CDR3 region has 16 residues. CDR3 sequence: CASRLGRGQGNYGYTF. The CDR3 DNA follows: TGTGCAAGTCGCTTAGGTCGAGGACAGGGCAACTATGGCTACACCTTC.

J is TRBJ2-7 and V is TRBV28, with 9 bases fitting TRBD1. This CDR3 is 14 amino acids long. CDR1 MDHEN and CDR2 SYDVKM come from the germline V gene. Trimming took 6 bases from V and 2 from J; bases not matched to a gene: 5. CDR3 loop: CASRWDRDPYEQYF. The CDR3 nucleotides read TGTGCCAGCAGGTGGGACAGGGACCCCTACGAGCAGTACTTC.

The chain combines TRBV6-1 with TRBJ1-6; D might be TRBD1 (5 bases). The V end lost 3 bases, the J end lost 7 bases, and 13 bases lay between the germline ends. The CDR3 covers 15 residues. CDR1 MNHNS and CDR2 SASEGT come from the germline V gene. CDR3 sequence reads: CASSEGTGGNSPLHF. The DNA for the CDR3 is TGTGCCAGCAGTGAGGGGACGGGAGGGAATTCACCCCTCCACTTT.

This chain links TRBV5-1 with TRBJ2-1; 8 bases line up with TRBD2. CDR3 length: 16 amino acids. V shed 0 bases, J shed 0 bases, and the junction held 2 bases outside the gene matches. Germline CDR1 reads SGHRS; CDR2 reads YFSETQ. Here the CDR3 DNA reads TGCGCCAGCAGCTTGGTCCGGGGGGGCTCCTACAATGAGCAGTTCTTC. It yields the protein CASSLVRGGSYNEQFF.

This rearrangement joins TRBV30 to TRBJ1-5; D remains ambiguous. The CDR3 is 12 amino acids. Trimming removed 2 bases from V and 4 bases from J, with 6 bases in between. In germline, CDR1 is GTSNPN, CDR2 SVGIG (reference sequence). In DNA, the CDR3 is TGTGCCTGGAGTCGTACTAATCAGCCCCAGCATTTT. It encodes CAWSRTNQPQHF. Using reference TRBV30 and TRBJ1-5 for the parts outside the CDR3, the full variable domain is SQTIHQWPATLVQPVGSPLSLECTVEGTSNPNLYWYRQAAGRGLQLLFYSVGIGQISSEVPQNLSASRPQDRQFILSSKKLLLSDSGFYLCAWSRTNQPQHFGDGTRLSIL.

The CDR3 DNA reads TGTGCCTGGGATGGCAGCCTGGGGGCGACGACTGAAGCTTTCTTT. Protein sequence: CAWDGSLGATTEAFF. The J gene is TRBJ1-1, the V gene TRBV30, with a weak D call TRBD1 (6 bases). There are 15 residues in the CDR3. CDR1 is GTSNPN and CDR2 is SVGIG in the germline V gene (reference sequence). Trimming pared 5 bases from V and 5 bases from J, leaving 21 bases between.

The chain joins TRBV9 to TRBJ2-5; TRBD2 might be the D (5 bases). The germline V gene has CDR1 SGDLS and CDR2 YYNGEE. Trimming removed 0 bases at V and 5 bases at J, with 17 bases between. This CDR3 spans 16 amino acids. This CDR3 is CASSVGGLDLLETQYF. The CDR3 region has the DNA TGTGCCAGCAGCGTAGGAGGGCTAGACCTCCTTGAGACCCAGTACTTC.

The V gene is TRBV10-1, the J gene TRBJ2-3; 9 positions match TRBD2. V dropped 0 bases and J dropped 4; count of bases not matched to a gene: 5. Germline V gives CDR1 WNHNN, CDR2 SYGVQD (reference sequence). The CDR3 runs 16 residues. CDR3 in DNA: TGCGCCAGCAGTGAGTCTTTGGGACTAGCTGCAGATACGCAGTATTTT. It is translated as CASSESLGLAADTQYF.

The chain couples TRBV7-2 to TRBJ2-1; D remains unclear. The CDR3 runs 14 residues. CDR1 is SGHTA, CDR2 FQGNSA, per germline. V lost 1 base, J lost 7 bases, and 11 bases lay in between. The CDR3 reads CASSLGLVQNEQFF. Written as DNA, the CDR3 is TGTGCCAGCAGCTTAGGTCTAGTGCAGAATGAGCAGTTCTTC. Full variable domain (missing parts from reference TRBV7-2 and TRBJ2-1): GAGVSQSPSNKVTEKGKDVELRCDPISGHTALYWYRQSLGQGLEFLIYFQGNSAPDKSGLPSDRFSAERTGGSVSTLTIQRTQQEDSAVYLCASSLGLVQNEQFFGPGTRLTVL.

The chain recombines TRBV4-3 with TRBJ2-7; D call uncertain. There are 15 residues in the CDR3. Looked up from germline, CDR1 is LGHNA and CDR2 is YSLEER. V was shortened by 1 base and J by 0 bases, with 10 bases between the two germline ends. The CDR3 nucleotides are TGCGCCAGCAGCCAAGTGGCAGGCGCCTCCTACGAGCAGTACTTC. This encodes CASSQVAGASYEQYF.

The J gene is TRBJ2-7, the V gene TRBV7-9; D gene uncertain. CDR3 size: 13 residues. V was shortened by 5 bases and J by 6 bases, with 14 bases between the two germline ends. CDR1 SEHNR and CDR2 FQNEAQ come from the germline V gene (reference sequence). In nucleotides, the CDR3 is TGTGCCAGCAGCCCTACCACCCAAAGCGAGCAGTACTTC. It codes for CASSPTTQSEQYF.

The chain employs TRBV18 and TRBJ2-1; 10 nucleotides match TRBD1. The CDR3 contains 15 residues. The germline CDR1 and CDR2 sequences are KGHSH and LQKENI. With V trimmed by 3 bases and J by 7 bases, 6 bases remained unmatched. The CDR3 sequence: CASSPNRQGANEQFF. CDR3 nucleotides: TGTGCCAGCTCACCTAACAGACAGGGGGCGAATGAGCAGTTCTTC.

This clone was found a few times. The V gene is TRBV6-5, the J gene TRBJ1-6, with 7 bases matching TRBD1. The CDR3 runs 14 residues. The J segment lost 7 bases and the V segment lost 6 bases, leaving 6 bases of the junction unmatched. Germline CDR1 is MNHEY and CDR2 is SVGAGI. DNA of the CDR3: TGTGCCAGCAGCTTAGGGACAGCGAATTCACCCCTCCACTTT. Translated, it gives CASSLGTANSPLHF.

This chain links TRBV5-4 with TRBJ2-5; 9 nucleotides agree with TRBD2. J gave up 7 bases and V 0 bases, and 7 bases lay outside the gene matches. The CDR3 consists of 15 residues. CDR1 is SGHNT, CDR2 YYREEE, per germline (reference sequence). In nucleotides, the CDR3 is TGTGCCAGCAGCTTGGCTGGATCGACTAGCGGGACCCAGTACTTC. Translating gives CASSLAGSTSGTQYF.

The chain recombines TRBV18 with TRBJ2-7; perhaps TRBD2 as D (7 bases). Trimming removed 3 bases at V and 6 bases at J, with 15 bases between. In germline, CDR1 is KGHSH, CDR2 LQKENI. There are 14 residues in the CDR3. The CDR3 spells CASSPSGGPSEQYF. Written as DNA, the CDR3 is TGTGCCAGCTCACCCTCCGGGGGGCCCAGCGAGCAGTACTTC. Full variable domain (remainder filled in from reference TRBV18 and TRBJ2-7): NAGVMQNPRHLVRRRGQEARLRCSPMKGHSHVYWYRQLPEEGLKFMVYLQKENIIDESGMPKERFSAEFPKEGPSILRIQQVVRGDSAAYFCASSPSGGPSEQYFGPGTRLTVT.